Listed below are T cell receptor beta chains from one sample, sequenced in a study of blood T cell repertoires in COVID-19. Assay: immunoSEQ multiplex PCR; the TCRdb copy retains only in-frame clones and omits some. The sample lists approximately 80,000 clones, approximately 85% seen once, with 8% in the top ten. Sequencing was carried out using peripheral blood. These receptors came from a man aged 45-65 years with active COVID-19. Each CDR3 is given with its conserved first and last residue. D genes are given only for firm matches. Part of the rows lack a size; the others show once, few, many or a class for expanded clones.

v_gene	j_gene	abundance	d_gene	CDR3aa	CDR3nt
TRBV7-9	TRBJ1-4	-	-	CASSSSLTNEKLFF	TGTGCCAGCAGCTCCAGTCTAACTAATGAAAAACTGTTTTTT
TRBV5-1	TRBJ1-6	-	-	CASSFGDKGSPLHF	TGCGCCAGCAGCTTCGGGGACAAGGGGTCACCCCTCCACTTT
TRBV28	TRBJ2-5	-	-	CASFKGSQYF	TGTGCCAGCTTCAAGGGGTCCCAGTACTTC
TRBV9	TRBJ2-1	-	TRBD2	CASSISGGFDEQFF	TGTGCCAGCAGCATTAGCGGGGGATTCGATGAGCAGTTCTTC
TRBV3-1/TRBV3-2	TRBJ2-5	-	-	CASSRLGSGETQYF	TGTGCCAGCAGCCGTTTAGGGAGTGGAGAGACCCAGTACTTC
TRBV11-2	TRBJ2-2	few	-	CASSLGVIGELFF	TGTGCCAGCAGCTTAGGCGTGATCGGGGAGCTGTTTTTT
TRBV3-1/TRBV3-2	TRBJ2-2	-	TRBD2	CASSHSRLAANTGELFF	TGTGCCAGCAGCCATAGTCGGCTAGCGGCTAACACCGGGGAGCTGTTTTTT
TRBV6-5	TRBJ2-6	-	-	CASTRSGANVLTF	TGTGCCAGCACCAGGTCTGGGGCCAACGTCCTGACTTTC
TRBV10-1	TRBJ1-3	-	-	CASSERQVPAGNTIYF	TGCGCCAGCAGTGAACGTCAGGTGCCCGCGGGGAACACCATATATTTT
TRBV5-1	TRBJ1-4	-	-	CASSQTVTNEKLFF	TGCGCCAGCAGCCAGACAGTAACTAATGAAAAACTGTTTTTT
TRBV27	TRBJ1-4	-	TRBD1	CASSPRDSLNEKLFF	TGTGCCAGCAGCCCTCGGGACAGCCTCAATGAAAAACTGTTTTTT
TRBV24-1	TRBJ1-2	-	-	CATSDDGGIYGYTF	TGTGCCACCAGTGATGACGGGGGGATATATGGCTACACCTTC
TRBV2	TRBJ2-5	-	TRBD2	CASGLAGVGETQYF	TGTGCCAGCGGACTAGCGGGAGTGGGAGAGACCCAGTACTTC
TRBV7-2	TRBJ1-5	-	-	CASSLTAGNYQPQHF	TGTGCCAGCAGCTTAACAGCAGGGAATTATCAGCCCCAGCATTTT
TRBV6-6	TRBJ2-3	-	TRBD2	CASSYSLAGNQYF	TGTGCCAGCAGTTACTCGTTAGCGGGGAACCAGTATTTT
TRBV5-1	TRBJ2-3	-	-	CASSFEGDTQYF	TGCGCCAGCAGCTTCGAGGGTGATACGCAGTATTTT
TRBV7-2	TRBJ2-2	once	TRBD1	CASSLAWTGAGELFF	TGTGCCAGCAGCTTAGCTTGGACAGGGGCCGGGGAGCTGTTTTTT
TRBV5-6	TRBJ1-6	-	-	CASSLGRPYNSPLHF	TGTGCCAGCAGCTTGGGGAGGCCCTATAATTCACCCCTCCACTTT
TRBV28	TRBJ1-3	-	-	CASSLSPGLGSNTIYF	TGTGCCAGCAGTTTATCTCCGGGACTGGGTTCTAACACCATATATTTT
TRBV4-2	TRBJ2-5	-	-	CASSQGRGTGETQYF	TGTGCCAGCAGCCAAGGGAGGGGAACGGGAGAGACCCAGTACTTC
TRBV6-1	TRBJ1-2	-	-	CASSDPSRVYGYTF	TGTGCCAGCAGTGATCCCAGCAGGGTGTATGGCTACACCTTC
TRBV6-1	TRBJ1-6	few	TRBD1	CASSEDPGTVASPLHF	TGTGCCAGCAGTGAAGATCCCGGGACAGTCGCTTCACCCCTCCACTTT
TRBV29-1	TRBJ2-1	-	-	CSVAGVGRPNEQFF	TGCAGCGTTGCGGGAGTGGGGCGCCCCAATGAGCAGTTCTTC
TRBV19	TRBJ1-5	-	-	CASSIGSRGEHF	TGTGCCAGTAGTATAGGAAGCAGGGGAGAGCATTTT
TRBV6-6	TRBJ2-7	-	-	CASSYSAVHEQYF	TGTGCCAGCAGTTACTCGGCGGTACACGAGCAGTACTTC
TRBV2	TRBJ1-2	-	TRBD1	CASSGDSNYGYTF	TGTGCCAGCAGTGGGGACAGTAACTATGGCTACACCTTC
TRBV30	TRBJ2-3	-	TRBD1	CAWSVGPGGWDTQYF	TGTGCCTGGAGTGTAGGCCCAGGGGGTTGGGATACGCAGTATTTT
TRBV27	TRBJ1-2	-	-	CASSSGGAGYTF	TGTGCCAGCAGTTCCGGTGGGGCTGGCTACACCTTC
TRBV7-8	TRBJ1-1	-	-	CASSLETGNTEAFF	TGTGCCAGCAGCTTAGAAACAGGGAACACTGAAGCTTTCTTT
TRBV4-2	TRBJ1-1	-	TRBD1	CASSQFSSGGTEAFF	TGTGCCAGCAGCCAATTCTCATCAGGGGGCACTGAAGCTTTCTTT
TRBV12-5	TRBJ2-2	few	TRBD2	CASGPGGGVERNTGELFF	TGTGCTAGTGGTCCCGGCGGGGGGGTGGAGCGAAACACCGGGGAGCTGTTTTTT
TRBV7-9	TRBJ2-5	-	-	CASSSRGPETQYF	TGTGCCAGCAGCTCGAGAGGGCCGGAGACCCAGTACTTC
TRBV7-3	TRBJ2-6	-	-	CASSPTGDGANVLTF	TGTGCCAGCAGCCCGACGGGGGATGGGGCCAACGTCCTGACTTTC
TRBV27	TRBJ1-1	-	-	CASSLLGVTEAFF	TGTGCCAGCAGTTTATTAGGGGTGACTGAAGCTTTCTTT
TRBV30	TRBJ2-2	-	-	CAWNRVDTGELFF	TGTGCCTGGAACAGGGTAGACACCGGGGAGCTGTTTTTT
TRBV4-1	TRBJ2-1	-	TRBD2	CASSQEGGLNEQFF	TGCGCCAGCAGCCAAGAGGGAGGGCTCAATGAGCAGTTCTTC
TRBV7-6	TRBJ2-7	-	TRBD1	CASSLAGTGKTYEQYF	TGTGCCAGCAGCTTGGCCGGGACAGGGAAAACCTACGAGCAGTACTTC
TRBV5-1	TRBJ2-1	once	TRBD1	CASSLEPPGQGANEQFF	TGCGCCAGCAGCTTGGAACCGCCGGGACAGGGGGCGAATGAGCAGTTCTTC
TRBV5-5	TRBJ1-2	once	-	CASRREHDSFLYGYTF	TGTGCCAGCAGGCGCGAGCATGACAGCTTTCTCTATGGCTACACCTTC
TRBV28	TRBJ1-1	-	-	CASSSTPNTEAFF	TGTGCCAGCAGTTCAACACCGAACACTGAAGCTTTCTTT
TRBV5-4	TRBJ1-2	few	-	CASSLEPGDIYGYTF	TGTGCCAGCAGCTTGGAACCAGGGGATATCTATGGCTACACCTTC
TRBV6-6	TRBJ1-5	-	TRBD1	CASRTRQGTNQPQHF	TGTGCCAGCAGAACCCGACAGGGAACCAATCAGCCCCAGCATTTT
TRBV4-3	TRBJ1-1	-	-	CASSAFGMSTEAFF	TGCGCCAGCAGCGCCTTTGGTATGAGCACTGAAGCTTTCTTT
TRBV10-3	TRBJ2-1	once	-	CAIRPDSNNEQFF	TGTGCCATCAGACCGGACTCAAACAATGAGCAGTTCTTC
TRBV29-1	TRBJ2-3	-	TRBD1	CSVPSTGSVTDTQYF	TGCAGCGTGCCATCGACAGGGAGCGTAACAGATACGCAGTATTTT
TRBV6-5	TRBJ1-4	-	-	CASSYWQGSEKLFF	TGTGCCAGCAGTTACTGGCAGGGGAGCGAAAAACTGTTTTTT
TRBV9	TRBJ2-7	-	TRBD1	CASSVGYSAGDRGYEQYF	TGTGCCAGCAGCGTAGGATATTCGGCGGGGGACAGGGGCTACGAGCAGTACTTC
TRBV27	TRBJ2-1	-	-	CASSSLRRLNEQFF	TGTGCCAGCAGTTCACTACGACGACTCAATGAGCAGTTCTTC
TRBV24-1	TRBJ2-2	-	TRBD1	CATSGQGATGELFF	TGTGCCACCAGTGGACAGGGGGCCACCGGGGAGCTGTTTTTT
TRBV5-5	TRBJ2-5	once	-	CASSLRPTTGPQETQYF	TGTGCCAGCAGCCTTAGACCCACAACAGGGCCCCAAGAGACCCAGTACTTC
TRBV5-1	TRBJ2-5	-	TRBD2	CASSSSVAGGGETQYF	TGCGCCAGCAGCTCCAGCGTAGCGGGAGGGGGGGAGACCCAGTACTTC
TRBV25-1	TRBJ2-3	-	TRBD1	CASSNYRGLRTYTQYF	TGTGCCAGCAGTAACTACAGGGGGCTAAGGACCTATACGCAGTATTTT
TRBV7-2	TRBJ2-2	-	TRBD2	CASSSPGGTGELFF	TGTGCCAGCAGCTCTCCGGGGGGCACCGGGGAGCTGTTTTTT
TRBV20-1	TRBJ2-7	-	-	CSSRLRHEQYF	TGCTCCTCCCGACTACGACACGAGCAGTACTTC
TRBV27	TRBJ1-2	-	-	CASSSDGGYGYTF	TGTGCCAGCAGTTCGGACGGGGGCTATGGCTACACCTTC
TRBV4-1	TRBJ1-2	-	-	CASSVLFEGGYTF	TGCGCCAGCAGTGTGCTCTTCGAGGGAGGCTACACCTTC
TRBV5-1	TRBJ1-2	-	TRBD1	CASSHEQGVNYGYTF	TGCGCCAGCAGCCATGAACAGGGGGTTAACTATGGCTACACCTTC
TRBV7-2	TRBJ2-1	once	TRBD2	CASSLVFLDMLAGGGEQFF	TGTGCCAGCAGCTTAGTCTTTCTTGATATGCTAGCGGGGGGCGGGGAGCAGTTCTTC
TRBV7-7	TRBJ2-1	-	TRBD1	CASSLDRASGEQFF	TGTGCTAGCAGCTTAGACAGGGCTTCTGGCGAGCAGTTCTTC